The 19 T cell receptor beta chains below were found in one sample sequenced in a study of PD-L1 blockade in urothelial cancer. The method was immunoSEQ multiplex PCR; TCRdb's version includes in-frame clones alone and lacks a portion of them. This table holds some 100,000 clones, roughly nine tenths found once. Sequencing used PBMCs, obtained around atezolizumab (anti-PD-L1) treatment. The receptors originated from an elderly woman with urothelial cancer.

Comment on this clone: A junction boundary mismatches the germline segment, possibly from a read error. The chain carries TRBV7-9 and TRBJ1-2; 8 positions match TRBD1. CDR1 and CDR2 from the germline V gene are SEHNR and FQNEAQ (reference sequence). This CDR3 has 11 amino acids. DNA of the CDR3: TGTGCCAGCAGCCTCGGACAGGGCCTTCTCTTC. Translation: CASSLGQGLLF. The entire variable domain, with the rest obtained from reference TRBV7-9 and TRBJ1-2, is as follows: DTGVSQNPRHKITKRGQNVTFRCDPISEHNRLYWYRQTLGQGPEFLTYFQNEAQLEKSRLLSDRFSAERPKGSFSTLEIQRTEQGDSAMYLCASSLGQGLLFGSGTRLTVV.

In the case of this clone: Other DNA variants within this sample encode the same CDR3. The chain recombines TRBV5-1 with TRBJ1-1, with 11 bases matching TRBD1. The CDR3 loop spans 13 amino acids. Germline trimming cut 7 bases from V and 4 bases from J; bases unmatched to any gene: 3. The germline gives CDR1 SGHRS, CDR2 YFSETQ. The CDR3 nucleotides read TGCGCCAGCGGGGGGACAGGGGGCACTGAAGCTTTCTTT. It codes for CASGGTGGTEAFF.

V usage is TRBV15 and J usage is TRBJ2-7, with TRBD1 matching 7 bases. In germline, CDR1 is LNHNV, CDR2 YYDKDF (reference sequence). The CDR3 is made up of 14 amino acids. The junction had 4 bases not matched to a gene; V was cut back by 1 base and J by 4 bases. The CDR3 loop reads CATSRVGQLYEQYF. The CDR3 DNA sequence: TGTGCCACCAGCAGAGTGGGACAGTTGTACGAGCAGTACTTC.

This clone was detected once. This chain's CDR3 is CASSLEGTGYYEQYF. CDR3 coding DNA: TGTGCCAGCAGCTTAGAGGGGACAGGGTATTACGAGCAGTACTTC. This sequence joins TRBV7-9 and TRBJ2-7; 9 nucleotides match TRBD1. This CDR3 contains 15 residues. Germline V CDR1 and CDR2: SEHNR, FQNEAQ (reference sequence). The V segment lost 1 base and the J segment 4 bases; nucleotides outside the gene matches: 5.

This chain uses TRBV6-5 with TRBJ2-7; a weak D match, TRBD1 (5 bases). The CDR3 has 14 amino acids. Per germline, CDR1 MNHEY and CDR2 SVGAGI. V dropped 8 bases and J dropped 0 bases, with 14 bases sitting between them. The DNA for the CDR3 is TGTGCCAGCTGCGGCAGGGCGGCCTCCTACGAGCAGTACTTC. Its protein product is CASCGRAASYEQYF.

The count of this clone is one. The chain combines TRBV28 with TRBJ2-7; 7 bases are shared with TRBD1. Germline V gene sequence: CDR1 MDHEN, CDR2 SYDVKM. There are 13 residues in the CDR3. The trim removed 2 bases at V and 2 bases at J, leaving 0 bases unmatched. In DNA, the CDR3 is TGTGCCAGCAGTTTACAGGGGGCCTACGAGCAGTACTTC. Its translation: CASSLQGAYEQYF.

The chain employs TRBV7-3 and TRBJ1-2, with D possibly TRBD1 on 5 matching bases. The germline CDR1 and CDR2 sequences are SGHTA and FQGTGA. The CDR3 consists of 15 residues. The germline V and J ends were trimmed by 0 bases and 4 bases, with 12 bases remaining between them. The CDR3 is CASSLTGTPGYGYTF. For the CDR3, the DNA is TGTGCCAGCAGCTTAACAGGGACTCCGGGCTATGGCTACACCTTC.

The chain carries TRBV9 and TRBJ2-2, with 11 bases that match TRBD2. This CDR3 has 19 amino acids. Trimming removed 2 bases from V and 7 bases from J; junction bases left unmatched: 16. Germline CDR1 reads SGDLS; CDR2 reads YYNGEE. Written as DNA, the CDR3 is TGTGCCAGCAGCGTGGATATTAGCGGGAGGGCCCTCAGCGGCGGGGAGCTGTTTTTT. This translates into CASSVDISGRALSGGELFF. Filled out from reference TRBV9 and TRBJ2-2, the complete variable domain reads DSGVTQTPKHLITATGQRVTLRCSPRSGDLSVYWYQQSLDQGLQFLIQYYNGEERAKGNILERFSAQQFPDLHSELNLSSLELGDSALYFCASSVDISGRALSGGELFFGEGSRLTVL.

The chain uses TRBV29-1 and TRBJ2-5; perhaps TRBD2 as D (6 bases). CDR1 SQVTM and CDR2 ANQGSEA come from the germline V gene. V lost 6 bases, J lost 5 bases, and 7 bases lay in between. The CDR3 consists of 10 residues. The CDR3 spells CSVGRETQYF. CDR3 coding DNA: TGCAGCGTGGGGAGGGAGACCCAGTACTTC.

The chain combines TRBV10-3 with TRBJ1-2; D might be TRBD1 (6 bases). The CDR3 totals 13 residues. CDR1 is ENHRY and CDR2 is SYGVKD in the germline V gene. V was pared by 4 bases and J by 7 bases, with 13 bases between. Here the CDR3 reads CAISGPPQGGYTF. The CDR3 coding sequence is TGTGCCATCAGTGGCCCGCCACAGGGTGGCTACACCTTC.

The chain combines TRBV2 with TRBJ2-7, with a tentative D call TRBD2 (6 bases). The CDR3 runs 14 residues. Germline lookup yields CDR1 SNHLY and CDR2 FYNNEI. V shed 5 bases and J shed 1 base, with 12 bases lying between them. The CDR3 sequence is CASSPTGTSYEQYF. The CDR3 DNA follows: TGTGCCAGCAGTCCTACCGGGACTTCCTACGAGCAGTACTTC. Supplemented by reference TRBV2 and TRBJ2-7, the full variable domain reads EPEVTQTPSHQVTQMGQEVILRCVPISNHLYFYWYRQILGQKVEFLVSFYNNEISEKSEIFDDQFSVERPDGSNFTLKIRSTKLEDSAMYFCASSPTGTSYEQYFGPGTRLTVT.

The genes are TRBV28 and TRBJ1-2; perhaps TRBD1 as D (6 bases). This CDR3 contains 15 residues. The ends were cut back, 2 bases at V and 5 bases at J, with 15 bases in the middle. Germline CDR1 and CDR2: MDHEN and SYDVKM. DNA of the CDR3: TGTGCCAGCAGTTTACTTCGACAGGAGTCATATGGCTACACCTTC. Translated: CASSLLRQESYGYTF.

Note on this clone: Within the sample, other DNA sequences also encode this same CDR3. V usage is TRBV5-1 and J usage is TRBJ2-3, with 8 nucleotides matching TRBD2. The CDR3 loop spans 15 amino acids. Germline loops: CDR1 SGHRS, CDR2 YFSETQ. V shed 0 bases, J shed 0 bases, and the junction held 0 bases outside the gene matches. The DNA for the CDR3 is TGCGCCAGCAGCTTGGCGGGAGGGAGCACAGATACGCAGTATTTT. Amino acid sequence: CASSLAGGSTDTQYF.

This clone was seen a few times. The chain is built from TRBV30 and TRBJ1-1; maybe TRBD1 (5 bases). CDR3 size: 13 residues. The germline CDR1 and CDR2 sequences are GTSNPN and SVGIG (reference sequence). The germline V and J ends were trimmed by 3 bases and 2 bases, with 10 bases remaining between them. The CDR3 bases are TGTGCCTGGAGGCTTACAGGAAACACTGAAGCTTTCTTT. Protein: CAWRLTGNTEAFF.

V is TRBV9 and J is TRBJ1-3, with no clear D. Germline V gene sequence: CDR1 SGDLS, CDR2 YYNGEE. The CDR3 loop spans 16 amino acids. V lost 0 bases and J 0 bases, leaving 10 bases between the germline ends. The CDR3 protein is CASSVVAGGSGNTIYF. The CDR3 DNA sequence: TGTGCCAGCAGCGTAGTGGCTGGTGGCTCTGGAAACACCATATATTTT.

The genes are TRBV11-2 and TRBJ2-7, with TRBD1 identical over 9 bases. CDR3 size: 17 residues. From germline, CDR1 is SGHAT and CDR2 FQNNGV. The V and J ends lost 0 bases and 0 bases, in that order; junction bases with no gene match: 6. CDR3 nucleotides: TGTGCCAGCAGCTTAGATTTCGGGACAGGGATCTCCTACGAGCAGTACTTC. Translating it yields CASSLDFGTGISYEQYF.

The J gene is TRBJ1-2, the V gene TRBV27; D is perhaps TRBD1 (5 bases). Trimming took 3 bases from V and 4 from J, leaving 12 bases between them. The CDR3 extends over 14 amino acids. Germline V CDR1 and CDR2: MNHEY, SMNVEV (reference sequence). The CDR3, as DNA: TGTGCCAGCAGTTTTCGGGAGGGGATCTATGGCTACACCTTC. Protein: CASSFREGIYGYTF.

The rearrangement joins TRBV5-1 to TRBJ1-4; 10 positions agree with TRBD1. The CDR3 length is 14 residues. V gave up 5 bases and J gave up 7 bases; unmatched junction bases: 5. The germline V gene encodes CDR1 SGHRS and CDR2 YFSETQ. CDR3 sequence: CASRSGTGAEKLFF. The CDR3 DNA is TGCGCCAGCAGGTCCGGGACAGGGGCTGAAAAACTGTTTTTT.

The chain is built from TRBV7-9 and TRBJ2-1; D remains unclear. The V and J ends lost 3 bases and 9 bases respectively, with 9 bases between them. CDR1 is SEHNR, CDR2 FQNEAQ, per germline (reference sequence). This CDR3 is 12 amino acids long. The CDR3 bases are TGTGCCAGCAGCTTCCAACGTAGTGAGCAGTTCTTC. It encodes CASSFQRSEQFF.